A single sample is the source of the 2 T cell receptor beta chains below, sequenced in a study of blood T cell repertoires in COVID-19. Data came from immunoSEQ multiplex PCR; TCRdb stores just in-frame clones and leaves some out. In the table there are roughly 140,000 clones, approximately 80% of which are singletons. The sample consisted of peripheral blood. The source of these receptors is a human donor in a cohort sampled during active COVID-19.

This clone was recorded only once. The chain uses TRBV19 and TRBJ2-7; D might be TRBD2 (5 bases). V was trimmed by 2 bases and J by 5 bases, leaving 13 bases between them. Per the germline V gene, CDR1 is LNHDA and CDR2 is SQIVND (reference sequence). CDR3 length: 14 residues. The CDR3 nucleotides are TGTGCCAGTAGTATAAGAGGGATTGTCCACGAGCAGTACTTC. Translated, it gives CASSIRGIVHEQYF.

The chain combines TRBV6-4 with TRBJ2-2, with D hard to call. Trimming removed 6 bases from V and 6 bases from J, with 8 bases in between. Germline CDR1 MRHNA, CDR2 SNTAGT. This CDR3 has 12 residues. The CDR3 DNA reads as TGTGCCAGCAGCTATAGATCCGGGGAGCTGTTTTTT. This translates into CASSYRSGELFF.